This TCR beta chain was identified during a study of T cell repertoires in cytomegalovirus infection. Overall study context: Researchers turned to recently identified HLA-C-restricted CMV epitopes as well as well-studied HLA-B-restricted ones. Carrying CMV and the relevant HLA type showed in public TCR beta signatures.

As regards this clonotype: The antigen remains undetermined.

V shed 4 bases, J shed 2 bases, and the junction held 5 bases outside the gene matches. The CDR3 totals 15 residues. Per germline, CDR1 SGHNT and CDR2 YYREEE (reference sequence). TCRdb re-called the reads with MiXCR, one entry per CDR3 protein. The sample lists some 900,000 distinct CDR3 sequences, 32% occurring once. The origin of this receptor is a human donor in good health (CMV status not recorded). Some clones in this sample may be carry-over from other donors' samples. This chain connects TRBV5-4 to TRBJ2-1; 8 nucleotides agree with TRBD1. Sample: cultured CD8+ T cells from PBMCs, taken from culture after CMV antigen stimulation. CDR3 region: CASSGGQGTYNEQFF. The CDR3 nucleotides read TGTGCCAGCAGCGGCGGACAGGGCACCTACAATGAGCAGTTCTTC.